Sequencing of this TCR beta chain was carried out in a study of siplizumab effects on memory and regulatory T cells. Data came from immunoSEQ multiplex PCR; TCRdb stores just in-frame clones and leaves some out. The table shows 75,000 to 100,000 clones, with around 94% occurring only once. The V gene's germline CDR1 is GTSNPN and CDR2 SVGIG (reference sequence). V gave up 4 bases and J gave up 7 bases, with 19 bases separating them. The CDR3 totals 15 residues. The chain uses TRBV30 and TRBJ1-4; perhaps TRBD1 as D (5 bases). The origin of this receptor is a human donor in good health. The sequenced sample was non-Treg CD4+ T cells sorted from blood. The CDR3: CAWKGQGRIGEKLFF. In DNA, the CDR3 is TGTGCCTGGAAGGGCCAGGGCCGAATCGGTGAAAAACTGTTTTTT.